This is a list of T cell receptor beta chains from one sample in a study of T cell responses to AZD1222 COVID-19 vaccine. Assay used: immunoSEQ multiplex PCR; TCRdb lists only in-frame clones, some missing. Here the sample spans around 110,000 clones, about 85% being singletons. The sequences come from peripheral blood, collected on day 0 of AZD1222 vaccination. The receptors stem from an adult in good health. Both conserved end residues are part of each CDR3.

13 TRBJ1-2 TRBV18 CASSRGQDYGYTF
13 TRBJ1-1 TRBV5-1 CASTGQTNTEAFF
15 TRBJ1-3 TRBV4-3 CASSLHRDRRNTIYF
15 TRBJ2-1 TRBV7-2 CASSPQLAGGGEQFF
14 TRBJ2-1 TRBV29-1 CSGQRQGLGNEQFF
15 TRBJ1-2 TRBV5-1 CASSSNGAKEDGYTF
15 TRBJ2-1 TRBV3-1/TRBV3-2 CASSHGAGGYNEQFF
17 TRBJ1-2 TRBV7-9 CASSLTRDRGRRDGYTF
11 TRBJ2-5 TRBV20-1 CILGRGETQYF
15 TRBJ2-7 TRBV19 CASSMVGRGANEQYF
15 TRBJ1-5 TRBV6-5 CASKHREGNNQPQHF
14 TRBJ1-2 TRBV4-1 CASSQEEGGGGYTF
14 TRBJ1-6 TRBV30 CAWSMGSYNSPLHF
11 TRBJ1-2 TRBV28 CASSRIGGYTF
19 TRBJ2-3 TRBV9 CASSVGPGPGASSGDTQYF
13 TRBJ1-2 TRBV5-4 CASSVPGPRGYTF
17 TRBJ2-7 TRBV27 CATQQGFGPGASYEQYF
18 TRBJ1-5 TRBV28 CASSLGAGGKISNQPQHF
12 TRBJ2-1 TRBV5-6 CASSKEYNEQFF
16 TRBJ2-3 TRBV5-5 CASSLQLAGSTDTQYF
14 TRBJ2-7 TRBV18 CASSPGLAPYEQYF
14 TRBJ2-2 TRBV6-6 CASGGQGWTGELFF
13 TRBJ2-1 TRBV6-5 CASTGTSLNEQFF
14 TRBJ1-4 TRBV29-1 CSAEVLGGGEKLFF
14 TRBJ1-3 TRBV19 CASRQVGGENTIYF
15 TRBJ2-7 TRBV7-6 CASSSAISGTYEQYF